This T cell receptor (beta chain) derives from a study of blood T cell repertoires in COVID-19. Background on the study: Acute and convalescent COVID-19 samples came from the United States, Italy and Spain.

Using immunoSEQ multiplex PCR, the repertoire was profiled, and TCRdb retains in-frame clones only, with some absent. The sample has about 220,000 clones, 80% to 85% seen once. Trimming cost V 6 bases and J 0 bases, with 18 bases left between them. The CDR3 length is 17 residues. Germline V gives CDR1 MNHEY, CDR2 SMNVEV (reference sequence). The sample comprised peripheral blood. This receptor was identified in a woman aged 70 to 79 with COVID-19, enrolled during active disease. This sequence joins TRBV27 and TRBJ1-5, with D perhaps TRBD1 (6 bases). CDR3 DNA sequence: TGTGCCAGCAGCCCAATCTCCGGGACATATAGCAATCAGCCCCAGCATTTT. Encoded protein: CASSPISGTYSNQPQHF.